This TCR beta chain derives from a study of cytomegalovirus exposure and HLA in healthy donors. Study context: Around 77% of 398 genotyped donors fell in the Caucasian-associated ancestry cluster.

Both 60 Vbeta primers and 13 Jbeta primers went into the PCR. The method was immunoSEQ multiplex PCR; TCRdb's version includes in-frame clones alone and lacks a portion of them. The data show 130,000 to 150,000 clones, with roughly three quarters seen just once and roughly 4% held by the top ten. CDR3 size: 14 residues. In germline, CDR1 is ENHRY, CDR2 SYGVKD. V lost 4 bases and J 4 bases, leaving 14 bases between the germline ends. Study observations and caveats: In a later analysis, a genetic analysis reported fewer productive-TCR N-insertions in an Asian-associated ancestry cluster than the cohort average. Overall, around 160 TCR beta chains were annotated as cytomegalovirus-associated. Some V segments, including TRBV6-2 and TRBV6-3, were excluded as indistinguishable.

Note on this clone: Antigen: not known.

This receptor was obtained from a man aged 60 to 75 in good health and CMV-seronegative. Material: PBMCs. This rearrangement joins TRBV10-3 to TRBJ2-7, with D maybe TRBD2 (6 bases). The CDR3 protein is CAISGGGEFYEQYF. The CDR3 DNA sequence: TGTGCCATCAGTGGGGGCGGGGAGTTTTACGAGCAGTACTTC.